This T cell receptor beta chain derives from a study of shared clonotypes between healthy human individuals. CD4+ cells yielded CD45RA+ naive and CD45RA-negative memory subsets. The germline V gene encodes CDR1 ENHRY and CDR2 SYGVKD. Between the trimmed V and J ends, which lost 1 base and 0 bases, there was a span of 14 bases. There are 17 residues in the CDR3. Generated by immunoSEQ multiplex PCR, the TCRdb table keeps only in-frame clones and is missing some. The repertoire consists of about 1 million clones, with under 80% occurring once and the leading ten covering about 1.5%. Sequencing was carried out using memory CD4+ T cells sorted from blood. Stated subset: CD45RA-negative fraction. V usage is TRBV10-3 and J usage is TRBJ2-3; D possibly corresponds to TRBD2 (5 bases). This receptor was taken from a man aged 18-30 years in good health. Here the CDR3 reads CAISELSRTSSTDTQYF. The DNA of the CDR3 is TGTGCCATCAGTGAGTTGAGCAGGACTTCTAGCACAGATACGCAGTATTTT.